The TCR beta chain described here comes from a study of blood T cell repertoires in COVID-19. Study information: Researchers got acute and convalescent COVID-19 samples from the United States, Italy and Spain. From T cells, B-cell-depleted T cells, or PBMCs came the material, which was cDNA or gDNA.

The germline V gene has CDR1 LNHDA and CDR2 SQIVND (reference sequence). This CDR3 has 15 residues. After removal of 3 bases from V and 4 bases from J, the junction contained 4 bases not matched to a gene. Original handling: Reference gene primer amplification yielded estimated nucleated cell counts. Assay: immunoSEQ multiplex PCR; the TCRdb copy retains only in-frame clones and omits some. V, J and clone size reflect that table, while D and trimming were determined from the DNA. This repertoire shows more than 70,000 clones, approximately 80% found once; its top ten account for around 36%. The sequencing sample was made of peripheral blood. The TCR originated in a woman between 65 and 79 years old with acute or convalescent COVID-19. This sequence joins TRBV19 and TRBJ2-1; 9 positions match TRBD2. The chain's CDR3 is CASSIRLAEYNEQFF. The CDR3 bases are TGTGCCAGTAGTATTAGACTAGCGGAATACAATGAGCAGTTCTTC.